A single sample is the source of the 31 T cell receptor beta chains below, sequenced in a study of blood T cell repertoires in COVID-19. Profiled with immunoSEQ multiplex PCR; TCRdb holds only in-frame clones, not every one. The profile shows 110,000 to 150,000 clones, 80% to 90% of them singletons. Material for sequencing was peripheral blood. The receptors were sampled from a woman aged 55-75 years with active COVID-19.

Only one count was recorded for this clone. The V gene is TRBV28, the J gene TRBJ2-7; TRBD1 aligns across 8 bases. CDR1 and CDR2 (germline): MDHEN, SYDVKM. V lost 3 bases to trimming and J lost 2 bases; unmatched junction nucleotides: 6. The CDR3 has 15 amino acids. As DNA, the CDR3 is TGTGCCAGCAGTTTGGGACAGGCTCATACCTACGAGCAGTACTTC. It yields the protein CASSLGQAHTYEQYF.

The V call is TRBV19, the J call TRBJ1-3; D is possibly TRBD1 (5 bases). The V end was cut by 2 bases, the J end by 2 bases, with 7 bases between. The CDR3 has 14 residues. From germline, CDR1 is LNHDA and CDR2 SQIVND (reference sequence). The CDR3 is CASSIQGPGNTIYF. In DNA form, the CDR3 reads TGTGCCAGTAGTATACAGGGCCCTGGAAACACCATATATTTT. The complete variable domain, with remaining parts taken from reference TRBV19 and TRBJ1-3, reads DGGITQSPKYLFRKEGQNVTLSCEQNLNHDAMYWYRQDPGQGLRLIYYSQIVNDFQKGDIAEGYSVSREKKESFPLTVTSAQKNPTAFYLCASSIQGPGNTIYFGEGSWLTVV.

The chain couples TRBV6-5 to TRBJ1-4; possible D gene TRBD1, 6 bases. With 6 bases removed from V and 0 bases from J, the gap between germline ends came to 11 bases. CDR1 and CDR2 (germline): MNHEY, SVGAGI. The CDR3 is 15 residues long. The CDR3 is CASSQQGATNEKLFF. The CDR3 DNA reads as TGTGCCAGCAGCCAACAGGGCGCAACTAATGAAAAACTGTTTTTT.

This chain connects TRBV4-3 to TRBJ2-1; D perhaps matches TRBD1 (6 bases). V lost 0 bases, J lost 4 bases, and 10 bases lay in between. Germline V gene sequence: CDR1 LGHNA, CDR2 YSLEER. The CDR3 covers 15 residues. The CDR3 DNA is TGCGCCAGCAGCCAAGATCAGACAGGATACAATGAGCAGTTCTTC. Translating gives CASSQDQTGYNEQFF.

This rearrangement joins TRBV5-6 to TRBJ2-3; 15 positions agree with TRBD2. Trimming removed 1 base from V and 2 bases from J; junction bases left unmatched: 2. CDR1 is SGHDT and CDR2 is YYEEEE in the germline V gene. This CDR3 is 17 amino acids long. The CDR3 spells CASSLRTSGRATDTQYF. The CDR3 DNA reads as TGTGCCAGCAGCTTGCGGACTAGCGGGAGGGCCACAGATACGCAGTATTTT.

The V call is TRBV9, the J call TRBJ1-1, with no clear D. There are 13 residues in the CDR3. CDR1 is SGDLS and CDR2 is YYNGEE in the germline V gene. The V gene lost 3 bases and the J gene lost 1 base, with 7 bases spanning the gap. The CDR3 DNA follows: TGTGCCAGCAGCGCCTCAGGGAACACTGAAGCTTTCTTT. Translated: CASSASGNTEAFF.

This sequence joins TRBV23-1 and TRBJ1-4, with 10 bases lining up with TRBD1. TRBV23-1 qualifies as an ORF whose function is uncertain. Germline trimming cut 4 bases from V and 2 bases from J; bases unmatched to any gene: 1. The CDR3 sequence is 15 residues long. CDR3 region: CASSPDRGTNEKLFF. The DNA for the CDR3 is TGCGCCAGCAGTCCGGACAGGGGGACTAATGAAAAACTGTTTTTT.

CDR3 nucleotides: TGCGCCAGCAGCACCCAACCTAGTAGCCTCTACAATGAGCAGTTCTTC. It yields the protein CASSTQPSSLYNEQFF. V usage is TRBV5-1 and J usage is TRBJ2-1, with D unclear. This CDR3 has 16 amino acids. The ends were cut back, 4 bases at V and 3 bases at J, with 17 bases in the middle. Germline-derived CDR1 and CDR2 are SGHRS and YFSETQ.

The rearrangement links TRBV18 to TRBJ2-7, with 10 bases fitting TRBD1. The CDR3 is 15 amino acids. The germline gives CDR1 KGHSH, CDR2 LQKENI. V lost 6 bases to trimming and J lost 7 bases; unmatched junction nucleotides: 12. CDR3 sequence: CASSLGTGASEEQYF. The CDR3 DNA follows: TGTGCCAGCTCCCTCGGGACAGGGGCCTCGGAGGAGCAGTACTTC.

J is TRBJ2-1 and V is TRBV9; 12 bases match TRBD2. Germline CDR1 is SGDLS and CDR2 is YYNGEE. J lost 6 bases, V lost 0 bases, and 7 bases had no gene match. The CDR3 sequence is 17 residues long. The CDR3 spells CASSVVGSSGRGNEQFF. Written as DNA, the CDR3 is TGTGCCAGCAGCGTAGTAGGTTCTAGCGGGAGGGGCAATGAGCAGTTCTTC.

The V gene is TRBV7-6, the J gene TRBJ2-3; 9 nucleotides align to TRBD1. Germline V gives CDR1 SGHVS, CDR2 FNYEAQ. The J segment lost 6 bases and the V segment lost 2 bases, leaving 9 bases of the junction unmatched. The CDR3 loop spans 16 amino acids. As DNA, the CDR3 is TGTGCCAGCAGCTTAACCACAGGGGGCTCCCTGGATACGCAGTATTTT. This gives the protein CASSLTTGGSLDTQYF. Filled out from reference TRBV7-6 and TRBJ2-3, the complete variable domain reads GAGVSQSPRYKVTKRGQDVALRCDPISGHVSLYWYRQALGQGPEFLTYFNYEAQQDKSGLPNDRFSAERPEGSISTLTIQRTEQRDSAMYRCASSLTTGGSLDTQYFGPGTRLTVL.

The rearrangement joins TRBV5-4 to TRBJ2-1; 12 bases align to TRBD2. Losses at the gene ends were 4 bases for V and 5 bases for J; bases not matched to a gene: 1. CDR1 SGHNT and CDR2 YYREEE come from the germline V gene (reference sequence). The CDR3 has 14 residues. The CDR3 sequence: CASSGLAGHNEQFF. In DNA, the CDR3 is TGTGCCAGCAGCGGACTAGCGGGACACAATGAGCAGTTCTTC.

The CDR3 sequence is CASRRRGGEQYF. In DNA, the CDR3 is TGTGCCAGCAGGCGCAGAGGCGGCGAGCAGTACTTC. This chain links TRBV28 with TRBJ2-7; D unresolved. The V gene's germline CDR1 is MDHEN and CDR2 SYDVKM. The CDR3 runs 12 residues. V was clipped by 6 bases and J by 6 bases, with 12 bases between them.

V and J are TRBV6-5 and TRBJ2-2; possibly TRBD2 for D (5 bases). The CDR3 is 14 amino acids. The V and J ends lost 6 bases and 5 bases respectively, with 13 bases between them. Germline assignment: CDR1 MNHEY and CDR2 SVGAGI. In DNA form, the CDR3 reads TGTGCCAGCAGGCCCTGGAGGAGAACCGGGGAGCTGTTTTTT. It codes for CASRPWRRTGELFF.

The V call is TRBV19, the J call TRBJ2-7; D remains unclear. The CDR3 totals 15 residues. V was cut by 0 bases and J by 6 bases, with 15 bases left in between. CDR1 and CDR2 (germline): LNHDA, SQIVND (reference sequence). The CDR3 bases are TGTGCCAGTAGTATAGATCTTCCAGGCCAACGCGAGCAGTACTTC. It yields the protein CASSIDLPGQREQYF.

The rearrangement joins TRBV30 to TRBJ1-6; perhaps TRBD1 as D (6 bases). From germline, CDR1 is GTSNPN and CDR2 SVGIG (reference sequence). The ends were cut back, 5 bases at V and 7 bases at J, with 12 bases in the middle. The CDR3 runs 13 residues. The CDR3 nucleotides are TGTGCCTGGGCGACAGGTTACAATTCACCCCTCCACTTT. Translating gives CAWATGYNSPLHF.

The V call is TRBV24-1, the J call TRBJ2-3; TRBD2 matches 8 bases. Per germline, CDR1 KGHDR and CDR2 SFDVKD. CDR3 length: 16 amino acids. Trimming removed 6 bases from V and 6 bases from J; junction bases left unmatched: 13. The CDR3 is CATSFSGSRAKDTQYF. DNA for the CDR3: TGTGCCACCAGTTTCAGCGGGAGTCGGGCCAAGGATACGCAGTATTTT.

This sequence joins TRBV12-3 or TRBV12-4 and TRBJ2-3; 7 bases match TRBD2. The V gene end was trimmed by 6 bases and the J gene end by 10 bases; junction bases not matched to a gene: 10. CDR3 length equals 13 residues. CDR3 DNA: TGTGCCAGCAGCCCCCGGCTAGCGGCCGCGCAGTATTTT. Protein product: CASSPRLAAAQYF.

V and J are TRBV14 and TRBJ1-1, with D perhaps TRBD1 (6 bases). Deletions cut 5 bases from V and 1 base from J, with 14 bases between. The CDR3 has 15 amino acids. Germline V lookup: CDR1 SGHDN, CDR2 FVKESK. CDR3 sequence: CASSSRQVKNTEAFF. For the CDR3, the DNA is TGTGCCAGCAGCAGTCGACAGGTAAAGAACACTGAAGCTTTCTTT. The whole variable domain, filled in from reference TRBV14 and TRBJ1-1, reads EAGVTQFPSHSVIEKGQTVTLRCDPISGHDNLYWYRRVMGKEIKFLLHFVKESKQDESGMPNNRFLAERTGGTYSTLKVQPAELEDSGVYFCASSSRQVKNTEAFFGQGTRLTVV.

This rearrangement joins TRBV6-5 to TRBJ1-2; TRBD1 matches at 9 bases. V shed 6 bases, J shed 2 bases, and the junction held 7 bases outside the gene matches. Germline-derived CDR1 and CDR2 are MNHEY and SVGAGI. This CDR3 region has 15 residues. The CDR3 reads CASRTDRGRNYGYTF. The DNA for the CDR3 is TGTGCCAGCAGGACGGACAGGGGAAGGAACTATGGCTACACCTTC.

The chain links TRBV2 to TRBJ1-1; 7 positions match TRBD1. V lost 4 bases, J lost 3 bases, and 2 bases stayed unmatched. The V gene's germline CDR1 is SNHLY and CDR2 FYNNEI. This CDR3 comprises 13 residues. CDR3 in amino acids: CASSADRDTEAFF. The CDR3 coding sequence is TGTGCCAGCAGTGCTGACAGGGACACTGAAGCTTTCTTT.

The chain carries TRBV2 and TRBJ2-1, with D unclear. The germline V gene has CDR1 SNHLY and CDR2 FYNNEI. Trimming left V 7 bases short and J 3 bases short, with 4 bases between. The CDR3 runs to 11 residues. As DNA, the CDR3 is TGTGCCAGCACGGGCTACAATGAGCAGTTCTTC. It encodes CASTGYNEQFF. Together with reference TRBV2 and TRBJ2-1, the CDR3 gives the full variable domain: EPEVTQTPSHQVTQMGQEVILRCVPISNHLYFYWYRQILGQKVEFLVSFYNNEISEKSEIFDDQFSVERPDGSNFTLKIRSTKLEDSAMYFCASTGYNEQFFGPGTRLTVL.

The V gene is TRBV12-5, the J gene TRBJ2-1, with 7 bases matching TRBD2. The ends lost 6 bases at V and 2 bases at J; junction bases unmatched: 4. CDR1 is LGHNT and CDR2 is FRNRAP in the germline V gene. This CDR3 is built from 14 residues. The CDR3 loop is CASGRAGTYNEQFF. CDR3 in DNA: TGTGCTAGTGGCCGAGCGGGAACCTACAATGAGCAGTTCTTC.

This clone was observed a handful of times. This rearrangement joins TRBV28 to TRBJ2-7; D gene ambiguous. CDR1 and CDR2 (germline): MDHEN, SYDVKM. The V end lost 7 bases, the J end lost 4 bases, and 23 bases lay between the germline ends. The CDR3 extends over 16 amino acids. DNA of the CDR3: TGTGCCAGCACCGCACGGCTGCCGCCGCGGTTTTACGAGCAGTACTTC. This gives the protein CASTARLPPRFYEQYF.

The chain links TRBV5-1 to TRBJ1-5, with D possibly TRBD1 on 6 matching bases. Looked up from germline, CDR1 is SGHRS and CDR2 is YFSETQ. This CDR3 is built from 14 residues. Trimming left V 4 bases short and J 7 bases short, with 15 bases between. The CDR3 protein is CASSPDSNTQPQHF. The CDR3 bases are TGCGCCAGCAGCCCGGACAGTAACACCCAGCCCCAGCATTTT.

The chain combines TRBV11-2 with TRBJ2-7; no firm D call. CDR1 and CDR2 (germline): SGHAT, FQNNGV. This CDR3 comprises 16 residues. V lost 5 bases to trimming and J lost 0 bases, with 17 bases between them. The CDR3 region is CASSLSSSSRSYEQYF. DNA of the CDR3: TGTGCCAGCAGCCTCTCTTCTAGTTCTCGCTCCTACGAGCAGTACTTC.

The CDR3 DNA reads TGTGCCAGCAGCGTAGAACTAGCGGGAGTGGAGACCCAGTACTTC. It is translated as CASSVELAGVETQYF. The rearrangement links TRBV9 to TRBJ2-5, with 11 bases fitting TRBD2. The germline V gene encodes CDR1 SGDLS and CDR2 YYNGEE. J lost 5 bases, V lost 0 bases, and 3 bases had no gene match. The CDR3 loop spans 15 amino acids.

The chain is built from TRBV28 and TRBJ1-2; 7 nucleotides align to TRBD1. J lost 6 bases, V lost 5 bases, and 6 bases had no gene match. Germline V lookup: CDR1 MDHEN, CDR2 SYDVKM. The CDR3 is 13 amino acids. The CDR3: CASSATGVDGYTF. Here the CDR3 DNA reads TGTGCCAGCAGTGCAACAGGGGTTGATGGCTACACCTTC.

The CDR3 loop is CASRPTITGELFF. Written as DNA, the CDR3 is TGTGCCAGCAGACCCACTATAACCGGGGAGCTGTTTTTT. The chain couples TRBV7-2 to TRBJ2-2; D remains ambiguous. The CDR3 has 13 residues. Germline V CDR1 and CDR2: SGHTA, FQGNSA. V was cut by 6 bases and J by 5 bases, with 10 bases left in between.

V usage is TRBV7-8 and J usage is TRBJ1-1; the D is unclear. Trimming removed 2 bases at V and 1 base at J, with 8 bases between. CDR3 length: 14 residues. Per germline, CDR1 SGHVS and CDR2 FQNEAQ. CDR3 residues: CASSLKLSNTEAFF. The CDR3 DNA sequence: TGTGCCAGCAGCTTAAAACTATCGAACACTGAAGCTTTCTTT.

This clone was observed a single time. Given the absence of the conserved phenylalanine or tryptophan at the CDR3 end, a read error is likely. The limits of the CDR3 on the DNA are not certain, so only TCRdb's listed CDR3 is given. V usage is TRBV6-5 and J usage is TRBJ1-4. 12 amino acids form the CDR3, both terminal residues included. CDR1 is MNHEY, CDR2 SVGAGI, per germline. This CDR3 is CASSSPEGIWTI.